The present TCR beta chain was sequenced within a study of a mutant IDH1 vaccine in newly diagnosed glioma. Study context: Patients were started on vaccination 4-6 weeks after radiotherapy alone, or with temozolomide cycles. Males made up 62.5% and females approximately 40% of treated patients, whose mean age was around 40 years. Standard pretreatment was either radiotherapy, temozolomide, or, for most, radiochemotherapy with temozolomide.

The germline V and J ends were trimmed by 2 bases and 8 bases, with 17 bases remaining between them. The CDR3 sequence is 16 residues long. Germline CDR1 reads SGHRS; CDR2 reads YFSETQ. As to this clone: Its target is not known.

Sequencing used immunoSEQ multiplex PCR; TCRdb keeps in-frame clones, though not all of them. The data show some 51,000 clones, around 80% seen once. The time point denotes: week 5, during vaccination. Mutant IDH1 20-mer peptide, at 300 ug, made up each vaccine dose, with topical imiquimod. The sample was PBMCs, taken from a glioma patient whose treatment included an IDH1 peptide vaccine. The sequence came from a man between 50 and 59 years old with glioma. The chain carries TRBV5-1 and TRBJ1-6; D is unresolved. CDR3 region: CASSFLQSPQDSPLHF. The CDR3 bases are TGCGCCAGCAGCTTTCTACAGAGCCCCCAAGATTCACCCCTCCACTTT.